Presented here are 9 T cell receptor beta chains from one specimen sequenced in a study of OX40 agonist ivuxolimab in advanced cancers. Sequencing was performed with immunoSEQ multiplex PCR; in TCRdb, only in-frame clones are kept and a portion is missing. The sample lists some 60,000 clones, over 80% occurring once. The sequences come from CD4+ or CD8+ T cells sorted from blood, collected in a trial of the OX40 agonist ivuxolimab. These receptors originate from an adult with an advanced solid tumor such as melanoma, head and neck, liver or kidney cancer.

J is TRBJ1-2 and V is TRBV5-1, with TRBD1 matching 7 bases. CDR3 length: 16 residues. From germline, CDR1 is SGHRS and CDR2 YFSETQ. The V gene end was trimmed by 4 bases and the J gene end by 5 bases; junction bases not matched to a gene: 14. The CDR3 DNA reads as TGCGCCAGCAGCCCCGGACAGGCTCCCGTTGTATATGGCTACACCTTC. Translation: CASSPGQAPVVYGYTF.

This chain connects TRBV11-2 to TRBJ1-2; D unresolved. The ends were cut back, 2 bases at V and 1 base at J, with 8 bases in the middle. Per the germline V gene, CDR1 is SGHAT and CDR2 is FQNNGV. The CDR3 has 14 residues. The CDR3 spells CASSLHGSNYGYTF. The CDR3 coding sequence is TGTGCCAGCAGCTTACATGGCAGTAACTATGGCTACACCTTC.

The CDR3 region is CASSPDGLYEAFF. The CDR3 bases are TGTGCCAGCAGCCCCGACGGCCTATACGAAGCTTTCTTT. This sequence joins TRBV9 and TRBJ1-1; D uncertain. Deletions cut 4 bases from V and 8 bases from J, with 15 bases between. Per germline, CDR1 SGDLS and CDR2 YYNGEE. The CDR3 consists of 13 residues.

This chain links TRBV6-5 with TRBJ1-2; 7 bases align to TRBD1. Germline assignment: CDR1 MNHEY and CDR2 SVGAGI. This CDR3 region has 15 residues. The J segment lost 0 bases and the V segment lost 0 bases, leaving 1 base of the junction unmatched. The CDR3: CASSYSGQSNYGYTF. Here the CDR3 DNA reads TGTGCCAGCAGTTACTCGGGACAGTCTAACTATGGCTACACCTTC.

J is TRBJ2-7 and V is TRBV15, with no clear D. V was shortened by 4 bases and J by 2 bases, with 9 bases between the two germline ends. The V gene's germline CDR1 is LNHNV and CDR2 YYDKDF (reference sequence). The CDR3 has 13 residues. The CDR3 DNA follows: TGTGCCACCAGCAAAGGGCCTCCCTACGAGCAGTACTTC. It encodes CATSKGPPYEQYF.

The chain couples TRBV7-8 to TRBJ2-5; D unresolved. Trimming cost V 6 bases and J 1 base, with 15 bases left between them. Germline V gene lookup returns CDR1 SGHVS and CDR2 FQNEAQ. CDR3 length: 15 residues. CDR3 loop: CASRRNAGLQETQYF. As DNA, the CDR3 is TGTGCCAGCAGAAGAAACGCAGGCCTCCAAGAGACCCAGTACTTC.

V usage is TRBV7-2 and J usage is TRBJ2-7, with 9 bases that match TRBD2. The CDR3 covers 14 residues. Germline assignment: CDR1 SGHTA and CDR2 FQGNSA. V was pared by 5 bases and J by 6 bases, with 8 bases of the junction left unmatched. CDR3 loop: CASSLAGGPGEQYF. The CDR3 coding sequence is TGTGCCAGCAGCCTTGCGGGGGGGCCTGGCGAGCAGTACTTC.

Turning to this clone: Germline and junction disagree at one end, which may indicate a read error. The rearrangement links TRBV7-2 to TRBJ2-7; D might be TRBD1 (5 bases). The CDR3 length is 13 residues. Germline lookup yields CDR1 SGHTA and CDR2 FQGNSA. CDR3 in amino acids: CASSLALNRGFDF. In DNA form, the CDR3 reads TGTGCCAGCAGCTTAGCGTTGAATAGGGGCTTTGACTTC.

The rearrangement joins TRBV28 to TRBJ1-2, with D possibly being TRBD1 (5 bases). CDR3 length: 12 amino acids. CDR1 is MDHEN, CDR2 SYDVKM, per germline. The V end lost 3 bases, the J end lost 7 bases, and 9 bases lay between the germline ends. Written as DNA, the CDR3 is TGTGCCAGCAGTTTTTTGGGGGGTGGCTACACCTTC. It yields the protein CASSFLGGGYTF.